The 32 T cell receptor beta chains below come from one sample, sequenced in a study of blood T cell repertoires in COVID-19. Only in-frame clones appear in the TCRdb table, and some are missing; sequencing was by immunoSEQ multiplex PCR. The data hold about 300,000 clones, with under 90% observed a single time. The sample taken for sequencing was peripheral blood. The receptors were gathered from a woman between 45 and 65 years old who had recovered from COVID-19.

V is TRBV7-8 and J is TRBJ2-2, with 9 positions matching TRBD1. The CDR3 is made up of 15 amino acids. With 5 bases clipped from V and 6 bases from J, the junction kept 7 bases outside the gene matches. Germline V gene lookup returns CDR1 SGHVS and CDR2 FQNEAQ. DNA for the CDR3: TGTGCCAGCAGCCACAGACAGGGGGGAGCCGGGGAGCTGTTTTTT. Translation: CASSHRQGGAGELFF. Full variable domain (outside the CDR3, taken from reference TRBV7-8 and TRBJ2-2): GAGVSQSPRYKVAKRGQDVALRCDPISGHVSLFWYQQALGQGPEFLTYFQNEAQLDKSGLPSDRFFAERPEGSVSTLKIQRTQQEDSAVYLCASSHRQGGAGELFFGEGSRLTVL.

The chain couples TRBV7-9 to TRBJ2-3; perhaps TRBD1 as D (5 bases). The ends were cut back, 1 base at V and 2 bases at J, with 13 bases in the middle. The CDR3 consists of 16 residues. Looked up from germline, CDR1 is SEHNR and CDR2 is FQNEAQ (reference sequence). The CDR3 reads CASSLEGWSVTDTQYF. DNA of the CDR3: TGTGCCAGCAGCTTAGAGGGGTGGTCGGTCACAGATACGCAGTATTTT.

CDR3 sequence (DNA): TGCGCCAGCAGCCTCACGGGGACAGGGGCACCCGACTATGGCTACACCTTC. As protein: CASSLTGTGAPDYGYTF. The chain is built from TRBV5-1 and TRBJ1-2; TRBD1 matches 10 bases. Germline-derived CDR1 and CDR2 are SGHRS and YFSETQ. The V segment lost 4 bases and the J segment 3 bases; nucleotides outside the gene matches: 12. The length of the CDR3 is 17 residues.

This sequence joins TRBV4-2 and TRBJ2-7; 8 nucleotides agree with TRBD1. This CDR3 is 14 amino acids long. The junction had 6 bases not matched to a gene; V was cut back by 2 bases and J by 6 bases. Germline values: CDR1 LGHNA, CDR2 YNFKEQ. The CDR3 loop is CASSQTGQGREQYF. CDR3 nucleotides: TGTGCCAGCAGCCAAACCGGACAGGGTCGCGAGCAGTACTTC.

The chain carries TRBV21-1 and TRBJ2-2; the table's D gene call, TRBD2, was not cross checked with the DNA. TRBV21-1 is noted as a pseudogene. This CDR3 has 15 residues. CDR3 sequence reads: CASSSGTSGTGELFF. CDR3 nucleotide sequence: TGTGCCAGCAGCTCCGGGACTAGCGGGACCGGGGAGCTGTTTTTT.

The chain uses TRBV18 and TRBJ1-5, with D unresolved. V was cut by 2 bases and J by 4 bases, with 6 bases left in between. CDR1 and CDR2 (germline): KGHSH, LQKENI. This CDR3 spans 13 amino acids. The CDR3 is CASSPELNQPQHF. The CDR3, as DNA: TGTGCCAGCTCACCAGAACTAAATCAGCCCCAGCATTTT.

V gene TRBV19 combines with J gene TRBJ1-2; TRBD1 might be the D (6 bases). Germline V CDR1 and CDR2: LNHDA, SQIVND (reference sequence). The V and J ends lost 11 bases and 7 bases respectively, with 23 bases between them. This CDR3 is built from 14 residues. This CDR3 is CALGAGAQQSGYTF. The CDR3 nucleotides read TGTGCCCTTGGGGCAGGGGCCCAACAGAGTGGCTACACCTTC.

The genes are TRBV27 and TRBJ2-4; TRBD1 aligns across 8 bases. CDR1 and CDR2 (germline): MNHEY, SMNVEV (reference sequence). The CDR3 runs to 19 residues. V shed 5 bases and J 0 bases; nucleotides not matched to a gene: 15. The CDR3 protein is CASSLKQLPGQVAKNIQYF. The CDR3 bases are TGTGCCAGCAGTCTCAAGCAACTTCCGGGACAGGTAGCCAAAAACATTCAGTACTTC.

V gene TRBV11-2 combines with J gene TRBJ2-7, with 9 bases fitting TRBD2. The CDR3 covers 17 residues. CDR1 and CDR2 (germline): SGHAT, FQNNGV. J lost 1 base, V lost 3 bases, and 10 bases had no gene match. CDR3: CASSFVASSGISYEQYF. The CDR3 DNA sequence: TGTGCCAGCAGCTTTGTCGCATCTAGCGGGATTTCCTACGAGCAGTACTTC.

The CDR3, as DNA: TGCGCCAGCAGCCAATCGTACGGTTTGCGCTCTGGGGCCAACGTCCTGACTTTC. Protein product: CASSQSYGLRSGANVLTF. The chain uses TRBV4-3 and TRBJ2-6; D ambiguous. This CDR3 is built from 18 residues. The germline gives CDR1 LGHNA, CDR2 YSLEER. V was pared by 2 bases and J by 0 bases, with 14 bases between.

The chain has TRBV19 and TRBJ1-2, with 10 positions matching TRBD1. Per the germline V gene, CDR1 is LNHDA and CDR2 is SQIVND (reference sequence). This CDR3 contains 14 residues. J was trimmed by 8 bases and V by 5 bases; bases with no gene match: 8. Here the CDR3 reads CASSPDRGLRGYTF. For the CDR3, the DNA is TGTGCCAGTAGTCCCGACAGGGGGCTCCGGGGCTACACCTTC.

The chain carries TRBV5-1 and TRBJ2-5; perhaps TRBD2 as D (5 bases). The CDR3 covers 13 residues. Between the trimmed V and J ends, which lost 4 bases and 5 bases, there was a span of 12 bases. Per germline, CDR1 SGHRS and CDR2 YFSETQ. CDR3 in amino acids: CASSLGSSETQYF. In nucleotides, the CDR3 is TGCGCCAGCAGCCTGGGGAGTTCGGAGACCCAGTACTTC.

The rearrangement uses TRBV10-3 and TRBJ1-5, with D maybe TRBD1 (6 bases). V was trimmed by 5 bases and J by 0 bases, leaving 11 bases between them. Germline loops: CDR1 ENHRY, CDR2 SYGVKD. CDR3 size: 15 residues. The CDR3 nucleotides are TGTGCCATCAGTATGCACAGGGATAGCAATCAGCCCCAGCATTTT. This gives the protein CAISMHRDSNQPQHF.

The CDR3 sequence: CASSIPMGGGFNQPQHF. The DNA for the CDR3 is TGTGCCAGCAGTATACCCATGGGGGGAGGATTCAATCAGCCCCAGCATTTT. The J gene is TRBJ1-5, the V gene TRBV28, with D maybe TRBD1 (5 bases). The CDR3 has 17 residues. Germline V gene lookup returns CDR1 MDHEN and CDR2 SYDVKM. V was trimmed by 5 bases and J by 3 bases, leaving 20 bases between them.

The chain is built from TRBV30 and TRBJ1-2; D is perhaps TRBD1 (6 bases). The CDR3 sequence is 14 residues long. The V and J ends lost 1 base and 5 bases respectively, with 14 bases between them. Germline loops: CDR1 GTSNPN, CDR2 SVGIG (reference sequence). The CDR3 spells CAWSAELQGYGYTF. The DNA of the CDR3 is TGTGCCTGGAGTGCCGAACTACAGGGTTATGGCTACACCTTC.

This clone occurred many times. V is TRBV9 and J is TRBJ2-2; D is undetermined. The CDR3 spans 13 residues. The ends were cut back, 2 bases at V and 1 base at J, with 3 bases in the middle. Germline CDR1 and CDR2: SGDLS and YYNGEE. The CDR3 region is CASSVRNTGELFF. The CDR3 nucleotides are TGTGCCAGCAGCGTGAGGAACACCGGGGAGCTGTTTTTT.

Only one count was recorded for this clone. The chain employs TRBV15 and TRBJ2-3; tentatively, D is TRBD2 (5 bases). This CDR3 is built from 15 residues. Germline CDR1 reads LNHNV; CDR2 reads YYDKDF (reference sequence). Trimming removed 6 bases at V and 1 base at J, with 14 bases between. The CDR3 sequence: CATRPWFSGTDTQYF. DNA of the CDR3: TGTGCCACCAGACCCTGGTTTAGCGGCACAGATACGCAGTATTTT.

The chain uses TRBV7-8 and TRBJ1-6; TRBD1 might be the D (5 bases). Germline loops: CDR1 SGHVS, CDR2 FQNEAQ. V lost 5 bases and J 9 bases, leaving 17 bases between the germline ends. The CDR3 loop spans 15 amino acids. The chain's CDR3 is CASSPEWGVSSPLHF. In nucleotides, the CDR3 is TGTGCCAGCAGCCCAGAGTGGGGGGTAAGTTCACCCCTCCACTTT.

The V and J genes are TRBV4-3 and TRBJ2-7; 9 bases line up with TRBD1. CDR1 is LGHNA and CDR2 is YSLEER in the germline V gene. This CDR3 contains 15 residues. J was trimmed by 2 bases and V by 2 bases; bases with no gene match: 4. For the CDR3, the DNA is TGCGCCAGCAGCCAAACGACAGGGGGAACCTACGAGCAGTACTTC. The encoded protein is CASSQTTGGTYEQYF.

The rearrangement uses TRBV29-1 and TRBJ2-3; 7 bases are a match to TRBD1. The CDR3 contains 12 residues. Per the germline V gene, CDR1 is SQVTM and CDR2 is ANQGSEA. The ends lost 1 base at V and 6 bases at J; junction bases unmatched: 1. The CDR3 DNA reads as TGCAGCGTTGAAGTACAGGGGGATACGCAGTATTTT. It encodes CSVEVQGDTQYF.

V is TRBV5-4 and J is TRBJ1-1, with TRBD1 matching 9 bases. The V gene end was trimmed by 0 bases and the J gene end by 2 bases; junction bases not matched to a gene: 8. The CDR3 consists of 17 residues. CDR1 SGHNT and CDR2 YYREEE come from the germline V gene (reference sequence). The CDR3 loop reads CASSLEGGTGINTEAFF. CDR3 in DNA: TGTGCCAGCAGCTTGGAAGGGGGGACAGGGATCAACACTGAAGCTTTCTTT.

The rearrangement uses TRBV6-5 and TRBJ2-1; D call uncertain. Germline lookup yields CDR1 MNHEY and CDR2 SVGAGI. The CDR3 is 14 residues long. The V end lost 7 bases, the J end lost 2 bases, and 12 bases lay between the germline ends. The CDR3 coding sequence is TGTGCCAGCACGTTCAGGTGGGCCTACAATGAGCAGTTCTTC. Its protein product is CASTFRWAYNEQFF.

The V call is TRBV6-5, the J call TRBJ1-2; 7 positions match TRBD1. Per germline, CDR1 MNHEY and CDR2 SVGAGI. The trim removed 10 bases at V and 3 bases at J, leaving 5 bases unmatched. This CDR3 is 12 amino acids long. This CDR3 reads CATTTGDYGYTF. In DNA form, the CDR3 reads TGTGCCACCACAACAGGGGACTATGGCTACACCTTC.

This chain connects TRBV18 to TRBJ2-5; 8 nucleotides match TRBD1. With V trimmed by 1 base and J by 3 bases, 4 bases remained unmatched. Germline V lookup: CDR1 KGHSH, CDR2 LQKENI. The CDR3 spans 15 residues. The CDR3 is CASSPLNRGKETQYF. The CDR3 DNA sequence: TGTGCCAGCTCACCACTAAACAGGGGGAAAGAGACCCAGTACTTC.

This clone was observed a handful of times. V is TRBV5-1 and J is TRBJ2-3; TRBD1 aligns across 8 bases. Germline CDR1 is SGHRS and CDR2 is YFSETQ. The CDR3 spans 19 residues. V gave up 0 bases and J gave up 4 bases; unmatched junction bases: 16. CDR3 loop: CASSLAGQGAYRRADTQYF. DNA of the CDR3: TGCGCCAGCAGCTTGGCGGGGCAGGGGGCTTACCGCCGCGCAGATACGCAGTATTTT.

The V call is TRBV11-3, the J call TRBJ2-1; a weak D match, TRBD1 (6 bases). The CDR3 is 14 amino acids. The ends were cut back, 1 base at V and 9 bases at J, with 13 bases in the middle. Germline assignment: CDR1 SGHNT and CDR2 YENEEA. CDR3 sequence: CASSLGQARSEQFF. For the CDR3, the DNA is TGTGCCAGCAGCTTAGGACAGGCCCGATCTGAGCAGTTCTTC.

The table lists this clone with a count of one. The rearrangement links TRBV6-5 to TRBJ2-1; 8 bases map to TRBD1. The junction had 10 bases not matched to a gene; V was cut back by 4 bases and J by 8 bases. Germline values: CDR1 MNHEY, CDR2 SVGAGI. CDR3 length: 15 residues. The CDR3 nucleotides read TGTGCCAGCAGTTTTGGGGACAGGCCCCTCCATGAGCAGTTCTTC. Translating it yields CASSFGDRPLHEQFF.

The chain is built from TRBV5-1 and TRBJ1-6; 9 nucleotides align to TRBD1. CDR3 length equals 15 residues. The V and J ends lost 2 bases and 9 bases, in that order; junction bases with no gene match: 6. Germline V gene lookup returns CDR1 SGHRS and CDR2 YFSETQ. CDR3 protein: CASSFTGTGPSPLHF. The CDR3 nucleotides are TGCGCCAGCAGCTTCACCGGGACAGGGCCTTCACCCCTCCACTTT.

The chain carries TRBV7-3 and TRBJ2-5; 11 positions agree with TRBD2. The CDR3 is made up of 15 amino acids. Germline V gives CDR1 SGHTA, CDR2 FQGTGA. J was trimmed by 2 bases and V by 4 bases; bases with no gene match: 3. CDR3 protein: CASSSLAGEQETQYF. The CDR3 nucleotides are TGTGCCAGCAGCTCACTAGCGGGGGAACAAGAGACCCAGTACTTC.

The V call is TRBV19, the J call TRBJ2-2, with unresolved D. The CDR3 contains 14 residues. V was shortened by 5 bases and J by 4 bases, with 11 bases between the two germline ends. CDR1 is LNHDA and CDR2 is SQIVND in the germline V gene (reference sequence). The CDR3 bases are TGTGCCAGTAGTTTTTCTAGAGCCACCGGGGAGCTGTTTTTT. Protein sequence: CASSFSRATGELFF.

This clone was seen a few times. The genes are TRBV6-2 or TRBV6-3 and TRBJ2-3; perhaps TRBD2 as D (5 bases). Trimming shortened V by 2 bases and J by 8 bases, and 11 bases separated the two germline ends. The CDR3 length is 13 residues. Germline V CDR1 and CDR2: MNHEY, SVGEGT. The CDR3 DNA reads TGTGCCAGCAGTTACGATGCTAGCATTACGCAGTATTTT. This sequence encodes CASSYDASITQYF.

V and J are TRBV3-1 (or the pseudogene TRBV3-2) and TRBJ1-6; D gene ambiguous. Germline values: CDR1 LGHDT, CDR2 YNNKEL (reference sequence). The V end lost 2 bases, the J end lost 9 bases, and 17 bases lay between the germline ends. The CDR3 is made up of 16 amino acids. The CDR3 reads CASSQIVRGGSSPLHF. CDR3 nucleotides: TGTGCCAGCAGCCAAATTGTACGGGGAGGTAGTTCACCCCTCCACTTT.